The 26 T cell receptor beta chains given below trace back to one sample, sequenced in a study of OX40 agonist ivuxolimab in advanced cancers. Profiled with immunoSEQ multiplex PCR; TCRdb holds only in-frame clones, not every one. The table shows approximately 84,000 clones, with approximately 86% occurring only once. The specimen was CD4+ or CD8+ T cells sorted from blood, collected in a trial of the OX40 agonist ivuxolimab. The receptors derive from an adult with an advanced solid tumor such as melanoma, head and neck, liver or kidney cancer.

The chain recombines TRBV19 with TRBJ2-4, with D maybe TRBD2 (6 bases). The V gene's germline CDR1 is LNHDA and CDR2 SQIVND (reference sequence). CDR3 length: 14 amino acids. The germline V and J ends were trimmed by 7 bases and 9 bases, with 19 bases remaining between them. CDR3 sequence: CASTPSRELRIQYF. The CDR3 DNA reads TGTGCCAGTACCCCATCGCGGGAACTCCGCATTCAGTACTTC.

The J gene is TRBJ1-2, the V gene TRBV13, with 10 bases fitting TRBD1. V dropped 6 bases and J dropped 7; count of bases not matched to a gene: 2. The CDR3 has 12 amino acids. Germline assignment: CDR1 PRHDT and CDR2 FYEKMQ (reference sequence). Here the CDR3 DNA reads TGTGCCAGCAGACGACAGGGGGCTGGCTACACCTTC. Its protein is CASRRQGAGYTF.

The rearrangement links TRBV5-4 to TRBJ1-1, with a possible D match to TRBD1 (5 bases). The CDR3 has 15 residues. The V gene lost 0 bases and the J gene lost 0 bases, with 9 bases spanning the gap. Germline V gene data show CDR1 as SGHNT and CDR2 as YYREEE (reference sequence). The CDR3 DNA reads TGTGCCAGCAGCTTGGGGGGGACCATGAACACTGAAGCTTTCTTT. Protein sequence: CASSLGGTMNTEAFF.

With regard to this clone: A junction boundary mismatches the germline segment, possibly from a read error. The rearrangement links TRBV29-1 to TRBJ1-1, with 7 bases identical to TRBD1. This CDR3 spans 16 amino acids. Per the germline V gene, CDR1 is SQVTM and CDR2 is ANQGSEA. Here the CDR3 DNA reads TGCAGCGTTCCGGACAGGACCCCCCCGAGGAACGCTGAAGCTTTCTTT. Translation gives CSVPDRTPPRNAEAFF.

The chain employs TRBV9 and TRBJ2-1, with a tentative D call TRBD2 (6 bases). The CDR3 runs 15 residues. With 3 bases removed from V and 6 bases from J, the gap between germline ends came to 16 bases. Germline CDR1 and CDR2: SGDLS and YYNGEE. CDR3 nucleotides: TGTGCCAGCAGCGCACCTGGGGGGACCGCCAATGAGCAGTTCTTC. Protein: CASSAPGGTANEQFF. The whole variable domain, remainder taken from reference TRBV9 and TRBJ2-1, is DSGVTQTPKHLITATGQRVTLRCSPRSGDLSVYWYQQSLDQGLQFLIQYYNGEERAKGNILERFSAQQFPDLHSELNLSSLELGDSALYFCASSAPGGTANEQFFGPGTRLTVL.

This chain uses TRBV7-9 with TRBJ2-3; D may be TRBD1 or TRBD2 (6 bases each). Germline values: CDR1 SEHNR, CDR2 FQNEAQ (reference sequence). The CDR3 is 16 amino acids. V shed 3 bases and J shed 1 base, with 14 bases lying between them. The CDR3 region has the DNA TGTGCCAGCAGCTTGAGGGGGGCCCTCGGCACAGATACGCAGTATTTT. Its protein product is CASSLRGALGTDTQYF.

J is TRBJ2-3 and V is TRBV4-1, with 10 bases fitting TRBD2. CDR1 is MGHRA and CDR2 is YSYEKL in the germline V gene. This CDR3 is built from 17 residues. J lost 1 base, V lost 1 base, and 5 bases had no gene match. This CDR3 is CASSQARLAGGTDTQYF. Written as DNA, the CDR3 is TGCGCCAGCAGCCAAGCAAGGCTAGCGGGAGGCACAGATACGCAGTATTTT.

As concerns this clone: The junction shows a germline mismatch at one end, possibly a read error. The same CDR3 is also encoded by other DNA sequences in this sample. V gene TRBV30 combines with J gene TRBJ1-1; no reliable D call. This CDR3 comprises 12 residues. Per the germline V gene, CDR1 is GTSNPN and CDR2 is SVGIG (reference sequence). The CDR3 region is CAWSVLGTEAFF. The CDR3 DNA is TGCGCCTGGAGTGTACTTGGCACTGAAGCTTTCTTT.

This chain connects TRBV27 to TRBJ1-6; TRBD1 agrees at 9 bases. The CDR3 contains 14 residues. Germline lookup yields CDR1 MNHEY and CDR2 SMNVEV (reference sequence). J was trimmed by 9 bases and V by 6 bases; bases with no gene match: 6. The CDR3 sequence: CASRATGGGSPLHF. In nucleotides, the CDR3 is TGTGCCAGCAGGGCTACAGGGGGCGGTTCACCCCTCCACTTT.

V and J are TRBV5-1 and TRBJ2-3, with 11 bases matching TRBD2. The V gene's germline CDR1 is SGHRS and CDR2 YFSETQ. This CDR3 is 16 amino acids long. V gave up 4 bases and J gave up 1 base; unmatched junction bases: 5. CDR3 in amino acids: CASSPLAGGGTDTQYF. CDR3 DNA: TGCGCCAGCAGCCCCCTAGCGGGGGGCGGCACAGATACGCAGTATTTT.

The chain has TRBV5-4 and TRBJ2-1, with 7 bases matching TRBD1. This CDR3 has 16 amino acids. V shed 4 bases and J 0 bases; nucleotides not matched to a gene: 7. From germline, CDR1 is SGHNT and CDR2 YYREEE (reference sequence). The CDR3 protein is CASSVPTGPSYNEQFF. For the CDR3, the DNA is TGTGCCAGCAGCGTACCGACAGGGCCCTCCTACAATGAGCAGTTCTTC.

This clone has only one observation. V is TRBV7-9 and J is TRBJ2-4, with 13 bases fitting TRBD2. Germline CDR1 reads SEHNR; CDR2 reads FQNEAQ (reference sequence). With 6 bases clipped from V and 15 bases from J, the junction kept 14 bases outside the gene matches. The CDR3 runs 15 residues. The CDR3 DNA sequence: TGTGCCAGCAGGCCACCGGGACTAGCGGGACTACATCTGTACTTC. Translating gives CASRPPGLAGLHLYF.

The rearrangement joins TRBV19 to TRBJ2-7; TRBD2 matches at 8 bases. Germline V gene sequence: CDR1 LNHDA, CDR2 SQIVND (reference sequence). The trim removed 3 bases at V and 4 bases at J, leaving 8 bases unmatched. The length of the CDR3 is 15 residues. Written as DNA, the CDR3 is TGTGCCAGTAGTATCCGGGGGGGCGGAGGATACGAGCAGTACTTC. Translating it yields CASSIRGGGGYEQYF.

This chain connects TRBV28 to TRBJ2-3; 15 positions match TRBD2. The CDR3 loop spans 16 amino acids. Germline loops: CDR1 MDHEN, CDR2 SYDVKM. Trimming at V came to 6 bases and at J to 6 bases, leaving 7 bases not matched to a gene. CDR3 residues: CASSPGLAGGRDTQYF. CDR3 nucleotides: TGTGCCAGCAGCCCCGGACTAGCGGGGGGGCGGGATACGCAGTATTTT.

This clone has only one observation. The chain recombines TRBV5-1 with TRBJ2-7; 7 bases fit TRBD1. The CDR3 extends over 15 amino acids. The V and J ends lost 2 bases and 2 bases, in that order; junction bases with no gene match: 7. Germline V gene sequence: CDR1 SGHRS, CDR2 YFSETQ. CDR3 loop: CASSFDPGTAYEQYF. The CDR3 bases are TGCGCCAGCAGCTTCGACCCCGGGACAGCCTACGAGCAGTACTTC. The full variable domain, completed using reference TRBV5-1 and TRBJ2-7, is KAGVTQTPRYLIKTRGQQVTLSCSPISGHRSVSWYQQTPGQGLQFLFEYFSETQRNKGNFPGRFSGRQFSNSRSEMNVSTLELGDSALYLCASSFDPGTAYEQYFGPGTRLTVT.

The rearrangement uses TRBV6-6 and TRBJ1-1, with D possibly matching TRBD1 (6 bases). Germline CDR1 and CDR2: MNHNY and SVGAGI (reference sequence). V was clipped by 7 bases and J by 5 bases, with 11 bases between them. The CDR3 spans 12 residues. The CDR3 region is CASILQGTEAFF. CDR3 coding DNA: TGTGCCAGCATACTCCAGGGGACTGAAGCTTTCTTT.

The CDR3 sequence is CASSRQANYGYTF. CDR3 nucleotide sequence: TGCGCCAGCAGTCGACAGGCGAACTATGGCTACACCTTC. The chain joins TRBV4-3 to TRBJ1-2, with D possibly being TRBD1 (6 bases). The CDR3 is 13 residues long. V gave up 6 bases and J gave up 2 bases, with 10 bases separating them. Germline V gives CDR1 LGHNA, CDR2 YSLEER.

The gene calls are TRBV7-2 and TRBJ2-1, with 11 nucleotides matching TRBD2. V gave up 5 bases and J gave up 7 bases; unmatched junction bases: 7. The CDR3 has 15 residues. The germline CDR1 and CDR2 sequences are SGHTA and FQGNSA. The CDR3 loop is CASSILAGVRNEQFF. The CDR3 DNA sequence: TGTGCCAGCAGCATACTAGCGGGAGTAAGGAATGAGCAGTTCTTC.

This sequence joins TRBV29-1 and TRBJ2-7; tentatively, D is TRBD2 (5 bases). Germline CDR1 and CDR2: SQVTM and ANQGSEA. Between the trimmed V and J ends, which lost 8 bases and 6 bases, there was a span of 23 bases. CDR3 size: 14 residues. CDR3 sequence (DNA): TGCAGCATTGTCACCGGGAAGGGTGGTTCCGAGCAGTACTTC. It codes for CSIVTGKGGSEQYF.

This chain connects TRBV6-5 to TRBJ2-7, with a tentative D call TRBD2 (5 bases). The CDR3 is 15 residues long. Germline values: CDR1 MNHEY, CDR2 SVGAGI. Trimming stripped 6 bases from V and 2 bases from J, with 17 bases between. CDR3 in amino acids: CASSRSSRDPYEQYF. DNA for the CDR3: TGTGCCAGCAGCCGTAGTAGTCGGGATCCCTACGAGCAGTACTTC.

This clone has just one count. This sequence joins TRBV10-3 and TRBJ2-3; D gene ambiguous. Germline V lookup: CDR1 ENHRY, CDR2 SYGVKD. The CDR3 runs 17 residues. Trimming stripped 0 bases from V and 1 base from J, with 14 bases between. DNA for the CDR3: TGTGCCATCAGTGAGTCTCGCGACAAGCTTCGCACAGATACGCAGTATTTT. Its translation is CAISESRDKLRTDTQYF.

The chain carries TRBV11-3 and TRBJ2-2, with 8 nucleotides matching TRBD1. Germline CDR1 reads SGHNT; CDR2 reads YENEEA. The CDR3 has 17 amino acids. Losses at the gene ends were 2 bases for V and 4 bases for J; bases not matched to a gene: 9. The chain's CDR3 is CASSLPIGTGSTGELFF. The DNA of the CDR3 is TGTGCCAGCAGCTTACCCATAGGGACAGGTAGCACCGGGGAGCTGTTTTTT.

This clone was observed once. V gene TRBV6-5 combines with J gene TRBJ1-1; weak D call: TRBD1 (6 bases). Per the germline V gene, CDR1 is MNHEY and CDR2 is SVGAGI. This CDR3 comprises 14 residues. Trimming took off 0 bases at V and 11 bases at J, with 16 bases between the two ends. Written as DNA, the CDR3 is TGTGCCAGCAGTTACTCGAAGGGCAGGGGAAGGGCTTTCTTT. It translates to CASSYSKGRGRAFF.

This clone was seen just once. The chain combines TRBV7-2 with TRBJ2-3; 9 nucleotides agree with TRBD1. The CDR3 has 17 amino acids. Germline CDR1 is SGHTA and CDR2 is FQGNSA. Trimming cost V 2 bases and J 3 bases; bases outside gene matches: 9. In nucleotides, the CDR3 is TGTGCCAGCAGCTTACGACAGGGGGGGGGAAGAACAGATACGCAGTATTTT. Translated: CASSLRQGGGRTDTQYF. Full variable domain (rest looked up from reference TRBV7-2 and TRBJ2-3): GAGVSQSPSNKVTEKGKDVELRCDPISGHTALYWYRQSLGQGLEFLIYFQGNSAPDKSGLPSDRFSAERTGGSVSTLTIQRTQQEDSAVYLCASSLRQGGGRTDTQYFGPGTRLTVL.

This clone was detected only once. V and J are TRBV7-8 and TRBJ2-2; either TRBD1 or TRBD2 may supply D (5 bases each). This CDR3 spans 16 amino acids. Trimming cost V 1 base and J 0 bases, with 9 bases left between them. CDR1 is SGHVS, CDR2 FQNEAQ, per germline. CDR3 bases: TGTGCCAGCAGCTTAGTGGGACCGACGAACACCGGGGAGCTGTTTTTT. Residues: CASSLVGPTNTGELFF.

The chain uses TRBV19 and TRBJ2-5; D is uncertain. V was clipped by 2 bases and J by 2 bases, with 9 bases between them. Germline values: CDR1 LNHDA, CDR2 SQIVND (reference sequence). This CDR3 is 14 amino acids long. Here the CDR3 DNA reads TGTGCCAGTAGTATAACTACGGCTCAAGAGACCCAGTACTTC. It encodes CASSITTAQETQYF.